These 16 T cell receptor beta chains came from one sample sequenced in a study of CD8 T cells in ankylosing spondylitis. Via MiXCR, TCRdb re-called the 5' RACE reads, giving one row per CDR3 protein. The profile covers 180,000 or so distinct CDR3 sequences, with roughly 10% appearing a single time and 25% to 35% taken by the ten largest. What was sequenced was blood, either unsorted or a sorted T cell fraction (not recorded which). All receptors derive from a male donor with ankylosing spondylitis or in good health (not recorded which).

The chain links TRBV7-2 to TRBJ1-1, with TRBD1 matching 8 bases. The junction had 7 bases not matched to a gene; V was cut back by 5 bases and J by 5 bases. The CDR3 contains 14 residues. The germline V gene has CDR1 SGHTA and CDR2 FQGNSA. CDR3 coding DNA: TGTGCCAGCAGCCAGGGACAGGCTGAGACTGAAGCTTTCTTT. Translating it yields CASSQGQAETEAFF.

The V and J genes are TRBV13 and TRBJ2-1; 12 bases are shared with TRBD2. CDR1 and CDR2 (germline): PRHDT, FYEKMQ (reference sequence). The V gene end was trimmed by 5 bases and the J gene end by 10 bases; junction bases not matched to a gene: 9. This CDR3 is 15 amino acids long. DNA for the CDR3: TGTGCCAGCAGCCCTACTAGCGGGGGGTGGGTCGAGCAGTTCTTC. It codes for CASSPTSGGWVEQFF.

This clonotype occurred many times. This chain's CDR3 is CASSLLGDYEQYF. The CDR3 DNA reads as TGCGCCAGCAGCTTACTAGGGGACTACGAGCAGTACTTC. The chain combines TRBV5-1 with TRBJ2-7, with D perhaps given as TRBD1 or TRBD2 (5 bases each). This CDR3 is built from 13 residues. Germline lookup yields CDR1 SGHRS and CDR2 YFSETQ. Trimming removed 2 bases at V and 3 bases at J, with 9 bases between.

This clonotype came up many times. The V gene is TRBV11-2, the J gene TRBJ1-3; D is unclear. Per the germline V gene, CDR1 is SGHAT and CDR2 is FQNNGV. The CDR3 is 17 amino acids. V was trimmed by 0 bases and J by 0 bases, leaving 12 bases between them. The CDR3 sequence: CASSLDNSPSSGNTIYF. The CDR3 DNA reads as TGTGCCAGCAGCTTAGATAATAGCCCCTCCTCTGGAAACACCATATATTTT.

At least ten counts were recorded for this clonotype. The rearrangement joins TRBV24-1 to TRBJ2-5, with 9 bases matching TRBD1. CDR1 is KGHDR, CDR2 SFDVKD, per germline. There are 14 residues in the CDR3. After removal of 3 bases from V and 5 bases from J, the junction contained 3 bases not matched to a gene. DNA for the CDR3: TGTGCCACCAGTGATCGGACAGGGGATGAGACCCAGTACTTC. Protein sequence: CATSDRTGDETQYF.

This clonotype appeared many times. The rearrangement links TRBV28 to TRBJ2-1; no definite D call. Per the germline V gene, CDR1 is MDHEN and CDR2 is SYDVKM. The CDR3 covers 16 residues. Between the trimmed V and J ends, which lost 2 bases and 3 bases, there was a span of 14 bases. CDR3 protein: CASSLPIDSGYNEQFF. CDR3 DNA sequence: TGTGCCAGCAGTTTACCCATCGACTCAGGCTACAATGAGCAGTTCTTC.

This clonotype was seen a few times. This chain links TRBV6-1 with TRBJ2-4, with 9 nucleotides matching TRBD2. V shed 6 bases and J 3 bases; nucleotides not matched to a gene: 6. Germline V lookup: CDR1 MNHNS, CDR2 SASEGT. CDR3 length: 15 residues. The CDR3 DNA reads as TGTGCCAGCAGGATAGCGGGGGCGGGCAAAAACATTCAGTACTTC. It translates to CASRIAGAGKNIQYF.

The rearrangement uses TRBV6-5 and TRBJ2-5; the D is unclear. The germline CDR1 and CDR2 sequences are MNHEY and SVGAGI. The CDR3 loop spans 13 amino acids. The V end lost 2 bases, the J end lost 5 bases, and 9 bases lay between the germline ends. CDR3: CASSYRVLETQYF. CDR3 DNA sequence: TGTGCCAGCAGTTACAGGGTCCTCGAGACCCAGTACTTC.

The sample holds a few counts of this clonotype. The chain carries TRBV2 and TRBJ2-1; 7 bases match TRBD1. Germline CDR1 SNHLY, CDR2 FYNNEI. J lost 4 bases, V lost 7 bases, and 4 bases had no gene match. The length of the CDR3 is 13 residues. CDR3 DNA sequence: TGTGCCAGCATGAGGGACAGATACAATGAGCAGTTCTTC. Residues: CASMRDRYNEQFF.

The chain joins TRBV3-1 to TRBJ2-1, with a possible D match to TRBD2 (5 bases). The length of the CDR3 is 13 residues. Per the germline V gene, CDR1 is LGHDT and CDR2 is YNNKEL (reference sequence). Trimming removed 1 base from V and 15 bases from J, with 16 bases in between. The CDR3 sequence: CASSQGTGVGRFF. In DNA, the CDR3 is TGTGCCAGCAGCCAAGGCACCGGGGTTGGAAGGTTCTTC.

The chain joins TRBV14 to TRBJ2-5, with no clear D. This CDR3 region has 15 residues. The germline V and J ends were trimmed by 0 bases and 2 bases, with 10 bases remaining between them. Per the germline V gene, CDR1 is SGHDN and CDR2 is FVKESK. The DNA for the CDR3 is TGTGCCAGCAGCCAAGATCTTACGAGACAAGAGACCCAGTACTTC. Translating gives CASSQDLTRQETQYF.

The gene calls are TRBV7-2 and TRBJ2-2, with D perhaps matching TRBD2 (6 bases). Germline-derived CDR1 and CDR2 are SGHTA and FQGNSA. CDR3 length: 16 residues. V shed 0 bases and J shed 4 bases, with 12 bases lying between them. The CDR3 DNA reads as TGTGCCAGCAGCTTAGCCGCTAGCGTCAGCACCGGGGAGCTGTTTTTT. This encodes CASSLAASVSTGELFF.

This clonotype was detected ten times or more. The V call is TRBV29-1, the J call TRBJ2-7; D uncertain. The CDR3 totals 12 residues. The V end lost 5 bases, the J end lost 5 bases, and 13 bases lay between the germline ends. The V gene's germline CDR1 is SQVTM and CDR2 ANQGSEA. The CDR3 spells CSVWRPPNEQYF. Here the CDR3 DNA reads TGCAGCGTTTGGCGGCCCCCCAACGAGCAGTACTTC.

For this clonotype: It may be a read error: a sequence one base away is much more abundant. The chain has TRBV5-5 and TRBJ2-5; D not certain. The germline V gene has CDR1 SGHKS and CDR2 YYEKEE (reference sequence). V dropped 6 bases and J dropped 2 bases, with 14 bases sitting between them. The CDR3 has 14 amino acids. The CDR3 sequence is CASNFDGSQETQYF. The DNA for the CDR3 is TGTGCCAGCAACTTTGACGGTTCTCAAGAGACCCAGTACTTC.

In its sample, this clonotype was seen a few times. V is TRBV28 and J is TRBJ2-7, with 7 bases lining up with TRBD2. Germline V lookup: CDR1 MDHEN, CDR2 SYDVKM. The CDR3 has 14 amino acids. V shed 3 bases, J shed 7 bases, and the junction held 9 bases outside the gene matches. The CDR3 DNA follows: TGTGCCAGCAGTTTGGTTCGATTCGGGGGGGAGCAGTACTTC. The encoded protein is CASSLVRFGGEQYF.

In the case of this clonotype: Being one base from a much bigger clone, this may be a read error. The V and J genes are TRBV3-1 and TRBJ2-7, with D perhaps assigned TRBD1 or TRBD2 (8 bases each). Looked up from germline, CDR1 is LGHDT and CDR2 is YNNKEL (reference sequence). The CDR3 is made up of 17 amino acids. Here the CDR3 reads CASTQGGQGLGRDEQYF. CDR3 DNA sequence: TGTGCCAGCACCCAAGGTGGACAGGGACTAGGGCGGGACGAGCAGTACTTC.